Detailed here is one TCR beta chain. Sequenced by immunoSEQ multiplex PCR; TCRdb stores in-frame clones only, minus some. Here the sample spans about 320,000 clones, roughly 87% being singletons. All the donors were Caucasian adults who lived in Nashville, Tennessee. This entry is derived from a study of shared clonotypes between healthy human individuals. The CDR3 has 13 amino acids. Germline V CDR1 and CDR2: PRHDT, FYEKMQ (reference sequence). Trimming stripped 2 bases from V and 3 bases from J, with 8 bases between. The rearrangement uses TRBV13 and TRBJ2-7; D possibly corresponds to TRBD1 (5 bases). The sample taken for sequencing was memory CD8+ T cells sorted from blood. The subset: CD45RO+ cells pooled with CCR7-negative TemRA cells. The TCR comes from a man younger than 35 in good health. The CDR3 coding sequence is TGTGCCAGCAGCTTAAGTCAGGGCTACGAGCAGTACTTC. Amino acid sequence: CASSLSQGYEQYF.